The sequence of this T cell receptor (beta chain) was determined in a study of vaccination effects on CD4 cells after COVID-19. Points on this clone: Antigen specificity is unknown.

The table came from immunoSEQ multiplex PCR; TCRdb's copy has only in-frame clones and leaves some out. The table shows more than 40,000 clones, with over 60% occurring only once. The CDR3 extends over 12 amino acids. Germline V gene data show CDR1 as SNHLY and CDR2 as FYNNEI. V was cut by 7 bases and J by 9 bases, with 13 bases left in between. Expansion of antigen-specific CD4+ T cells with viral peptide pools was carried out by the ViraFEST assay before sequencing. Culture proceeded for 10 days, and CD4+ T cells were then isolated. Everyone in the study got two shots of either the BNT162b2 or mRNA-1273 vaccine. Regarding the study as a whole: The study found marked clonal contraction of infection- and vaccine-induced clones late after vaccination.

The chain has TRBV2 and TRBJ2-1; no clear D gene. The TCR sequence derives from a human donor who received a COVID-19 vaccine. The material was CD4+ T cells from PBMCs cultured with HCoV-OC43 spike peptides, obtained after COVID-19 vaccination. Noted subset: HCoV-OC43 spike overlapping peptide pool stimulation. CDR3 bases: TGTGCCAGCACCGAGCGTTCGAGTGAGCAGTTCTTC. The encoded protein is CASTERSSEQFF.